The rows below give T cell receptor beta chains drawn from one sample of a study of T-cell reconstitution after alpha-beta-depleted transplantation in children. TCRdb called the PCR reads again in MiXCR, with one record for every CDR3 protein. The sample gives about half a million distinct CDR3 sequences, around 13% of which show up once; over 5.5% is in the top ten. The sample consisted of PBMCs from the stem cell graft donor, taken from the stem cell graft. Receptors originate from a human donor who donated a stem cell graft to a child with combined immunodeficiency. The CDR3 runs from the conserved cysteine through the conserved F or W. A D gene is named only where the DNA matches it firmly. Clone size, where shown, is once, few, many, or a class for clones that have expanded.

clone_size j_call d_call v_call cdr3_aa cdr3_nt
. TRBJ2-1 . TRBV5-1 CASSPEGVGSYNEQFF TGCGCCAGCAGCCCGGAGGGTGTGGGCTCCTACAATGAGCAGTTCTTC
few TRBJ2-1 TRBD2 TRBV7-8 CASSRAGLAGDNEQFF TGTGCCAGCAGCAGAGCGGGACTAGCGGGAGATAATGAGCAGTTCTTC
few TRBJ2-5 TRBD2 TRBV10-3 CAITRTSGPQETQYF TGTGCCATCACCCGGACTAGCGGACCTCAAGAGACCCAGTACTTC
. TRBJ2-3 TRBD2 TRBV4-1 CASSLTSGSNTQYF TGCGCCAGCAGTCTGACTAGCGGGAGCAATACGCAGTATTTT
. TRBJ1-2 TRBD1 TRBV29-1 CSSATSGTDGYTF TGCAGCTCTGCCACCTCCGGGACAGATGGCTACACCTTC
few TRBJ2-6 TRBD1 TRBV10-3 CAIREDRGHSGANVLTF TGTGCCATCAGGGAGGACAGGGGTCATTCTGGGGCCAACGTCCTGACTTTC
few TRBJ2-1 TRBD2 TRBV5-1 CASSLEAGVNEQFF TGCGCCAGCAGCCTCGAAGCGGGGGTCAATGAGCAGTTCTTC
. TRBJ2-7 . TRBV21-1 CASSLFSGGKNEQYF TGTGCCAGCAGCCTCTTTTCGGGAGGAAAGAACGAGCAGTACTTC
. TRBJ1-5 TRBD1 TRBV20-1 CSAGQPVGDQPQHF TGCAGTGCGGGACAGCCGGTAGGGGATCAGCCCCAGCATTTT
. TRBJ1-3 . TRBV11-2 CASSYLNTGGTIYF TGTGCCAGCAGCTACCTGAACACCGGGGGAACCATATATTTT
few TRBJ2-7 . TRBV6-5 CASSYSPSGAHYEQYF TGTGCCAGCAGTTACTCTCCCTCGGGGGCCCACTACGAGCAGTACTTC
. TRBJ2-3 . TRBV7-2 CASSLAVAAPNTQYF TGTGCCAGCAGCTTAGCGGTAGCGGCCCCGAATACGCAGTATTTT
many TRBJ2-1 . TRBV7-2 CASSPQTWQSSSYNEQFF TGTGCCAGCAGCCCTCAGACCTGGCAGAGTAGCTCCTACAATGAGCAGTTCTTC
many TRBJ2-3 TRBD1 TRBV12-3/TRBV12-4 CASTYGWDRDTDTQYF TGTGCCAGCACTTATGGGTGGGACAGGGACACAGATACGCAGTATTTT
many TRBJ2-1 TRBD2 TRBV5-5 CASSLLAGNYNEQFF TGTGCCAGCAGCCTACTAGCGGGGAACTACAATGAGCAGTTCTTC
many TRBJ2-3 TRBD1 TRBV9 CASRGTGRGDTQYF TGTGCCAGCAGGGGGACAGGCCGGGGAGATACGCAGTATTTT
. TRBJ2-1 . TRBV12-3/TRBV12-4 CASSLQVSYEQFF TGTGCCAGCAGTTTACAGGTTAGCTATGAGCAGTTCTTC
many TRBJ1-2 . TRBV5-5 CASSSATPPNYGYTF TGTGCCAGCAGCTCGGCGACGCCACCGAACTATGGCTACACCTTC
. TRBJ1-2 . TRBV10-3 CAISEAGSNYGYTF TGTGCCATCAGTGAGGCGGGTAGTAACTATGGCTACACCTTC
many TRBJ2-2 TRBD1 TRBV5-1 CASSDPGQANTGELFF TGCGCCAGCAGCGACCCGGGACAGGCGAACACCGGGGAGCTGTTTTTT
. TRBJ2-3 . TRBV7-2 CASSLLGDARADTQYF TGTGCCAGCAGCTTGTTGGGAGACGCGAGGGCAGATACGCAGTATTTT
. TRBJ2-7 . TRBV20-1 CSARDGSRDTPYEQYF TGCAGTGCTAGAGATGGAAGCCGGGACACGCCCTACGAGCAGTACTTC
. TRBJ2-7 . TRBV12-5 CASGLVSADYEQYF TGTGCTAGTGGTTTGGTATCTGCCGACTACGAGCAGTACTTC
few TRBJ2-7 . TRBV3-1 CASSQAPTYYEQYF TGTGCCAGCAGCCAAGCCCCTACCTACTACGAGCAGTACTTC
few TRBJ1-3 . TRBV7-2 CASSLGWELSGNTIYF TGTGCCAGCAGCTTAGGGTGGGAACTCTCTGGAAACACCATATATTTT
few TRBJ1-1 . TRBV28 CASSLLLSEMNTEAFF TGTGCCAGCAGTTTACTTTTATCGGAGATGAACACTGAAGCTTTCTTT
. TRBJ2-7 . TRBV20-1 CSARASSYEQYF TGCAGTGCTAGGGCCAGTTCCTACGAGCAGTACTTC